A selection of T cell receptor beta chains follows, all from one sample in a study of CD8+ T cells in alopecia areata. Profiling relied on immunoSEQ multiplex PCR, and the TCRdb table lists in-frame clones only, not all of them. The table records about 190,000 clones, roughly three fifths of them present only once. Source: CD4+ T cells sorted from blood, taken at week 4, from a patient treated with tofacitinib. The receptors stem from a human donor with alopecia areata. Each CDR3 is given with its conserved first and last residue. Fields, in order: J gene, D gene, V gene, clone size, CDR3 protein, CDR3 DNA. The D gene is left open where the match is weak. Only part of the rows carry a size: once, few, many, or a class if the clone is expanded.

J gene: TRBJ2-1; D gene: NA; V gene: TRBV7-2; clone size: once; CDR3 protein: CASSPGSYNEQFF; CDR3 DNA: TGTGCCAGCAGCCCGGGGTCCTACAATGAGCAGTTCTTC
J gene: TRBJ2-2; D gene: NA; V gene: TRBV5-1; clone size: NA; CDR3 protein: CASRNRETATGELFF; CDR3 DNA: TGCGCCAGCAGGAACAGGGAGACGGCCACCGGGGAGCTGTTTTTT
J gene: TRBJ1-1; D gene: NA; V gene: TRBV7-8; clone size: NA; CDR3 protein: CASSLAVLNTEAFF; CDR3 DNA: TGTGCCAGCAGCTTAGCGGTCCTGAACACTGAAGCTTTCTTT
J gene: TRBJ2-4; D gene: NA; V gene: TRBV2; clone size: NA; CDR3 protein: CASTGEAKNIQYF; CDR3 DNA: TGTGCCAGCACCGGGGAAGCCAAAAACATTCAGTACTTC
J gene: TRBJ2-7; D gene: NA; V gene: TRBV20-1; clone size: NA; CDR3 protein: CSAGQTGGQYF; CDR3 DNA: TGCAGTGCTGGGCAAACCGGTGGGCAGTACTTC
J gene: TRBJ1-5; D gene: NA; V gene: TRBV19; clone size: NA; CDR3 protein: CASSIAGDRQPQHF; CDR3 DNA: TGTGCCAGTAGTATCGCAGGGGACCGTCAGCCCCAGCATTTT
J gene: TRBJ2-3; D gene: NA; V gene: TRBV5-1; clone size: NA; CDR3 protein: CASSLVPADTQYF; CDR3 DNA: TGCGCCAGCAGCTTGGTTCCGGCAGATACGCAGTATTTT
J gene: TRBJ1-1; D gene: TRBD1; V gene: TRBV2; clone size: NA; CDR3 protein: CASGRDRPTEAFF; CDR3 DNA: TGTGCCAGCGGACGGGACAGACCCACTGAAGCTTTCTTT
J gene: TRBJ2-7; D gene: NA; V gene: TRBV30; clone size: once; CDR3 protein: CAWSDVYEQYF; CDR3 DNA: TGTGCCTGGAGTGACGTTTACGAGCAGTACTTC
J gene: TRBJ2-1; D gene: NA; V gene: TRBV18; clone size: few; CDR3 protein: CASSPTQHNEQFF; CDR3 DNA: TGTGCCAGCTCACCAACTCAACACAATGAGCAGTTCTTC
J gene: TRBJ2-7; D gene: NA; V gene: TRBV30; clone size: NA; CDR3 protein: CAWNPGPSSYEQYF; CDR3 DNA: TGTGCCTGGAATCCAGGGCCGAGCTCCTACGAGCAGTACTTC
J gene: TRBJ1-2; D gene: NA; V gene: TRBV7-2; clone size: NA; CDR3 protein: CASNMGGVDGYTF; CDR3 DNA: TGTGCCAGCAACATGGGGGGCGTCGATGGCTACACCTTC
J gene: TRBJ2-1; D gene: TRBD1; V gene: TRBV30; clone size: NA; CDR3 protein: CAWKGQGIGEQFF; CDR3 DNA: TGTGCCTGGAAGGGACAGGGTATCGGTGAGCAGTTCTTC
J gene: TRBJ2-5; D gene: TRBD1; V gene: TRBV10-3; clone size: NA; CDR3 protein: CAISESIGQGQETQYF; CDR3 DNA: TGTGCCATCAGTGAGTCAATCGGACAGGGGCAAGAGACCCAGTACTTC
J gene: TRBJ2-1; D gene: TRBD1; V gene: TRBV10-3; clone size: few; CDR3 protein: CAISYAAGTGANEQFF; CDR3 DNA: TGTGCCATCAGTTATGCTGCCGGGACAGGGGCCAATGAGCAGTTCTTC
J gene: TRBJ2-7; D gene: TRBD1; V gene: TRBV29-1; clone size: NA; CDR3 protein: CSVTGPGEQYF; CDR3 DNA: TGCAGCGTGACAGGGCCGGGGGAGCAGTACTTC
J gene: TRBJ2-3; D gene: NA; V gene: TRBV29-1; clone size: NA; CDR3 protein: CSVERPRTDTQYF; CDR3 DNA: TGCAGCGTTGAACGGCCGCGGACAGATACGCAGTATTTT
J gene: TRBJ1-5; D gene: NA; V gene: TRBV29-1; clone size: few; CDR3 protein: CSVGTGNQPQHF; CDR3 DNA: TGCAGCGTTGGAACAGGCAATCAGCCCCAGCATTTT
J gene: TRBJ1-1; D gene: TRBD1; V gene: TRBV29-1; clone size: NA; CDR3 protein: CSVHPGQGTSARDTEAFF; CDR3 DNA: TGCAGCGTCCACCCGGGACAGGGAACCTCGGCACGTGACACTGAAGCTTTCTTT
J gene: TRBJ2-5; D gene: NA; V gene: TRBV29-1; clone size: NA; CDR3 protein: CSVEYAQETQYF; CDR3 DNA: TGCAGCGTTGAGTATGCCCAAGAGACCCAGTACTTC
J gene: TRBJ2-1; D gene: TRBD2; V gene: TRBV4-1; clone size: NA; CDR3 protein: CASSNQRGTYNEQFF; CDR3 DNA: TGCGCCAGCAGCAACCAGCGGGGAACCTACAATGAGCAGTTCTTC
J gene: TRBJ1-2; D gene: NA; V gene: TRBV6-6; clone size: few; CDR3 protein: CASSFEGYGYTF; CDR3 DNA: TGTGCCAGCAGTTTTGAAGGGTACGGCTACACCTTC
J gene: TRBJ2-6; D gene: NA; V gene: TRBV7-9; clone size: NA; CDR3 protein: CASSPYRDTSGANVLTF; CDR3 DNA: TGTGCCAGCAGCCCCTACCGGGACACCTCTGGGGCCAACGTCCTGACTTTC
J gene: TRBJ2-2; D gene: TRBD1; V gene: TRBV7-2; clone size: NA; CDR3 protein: CASSLDRAAGELFF; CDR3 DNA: TGTGCCAGCAGTTTGGACAGGGCTGCCGGGGAGCTGTTTTTT
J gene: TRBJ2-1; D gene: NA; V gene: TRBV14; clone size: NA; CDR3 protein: CASSRRPGNNEQFF; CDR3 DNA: TGTGCCAGCAGCCGGCGCCCCGGGAACAATGAGCAGTTCTTC
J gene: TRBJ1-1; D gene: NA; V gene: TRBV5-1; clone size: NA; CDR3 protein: CASSLLSGNTEAFF; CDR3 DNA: TGCGCCAGCAGCTTGTTATCAGGCAACACTGAAGCTTTCTTT
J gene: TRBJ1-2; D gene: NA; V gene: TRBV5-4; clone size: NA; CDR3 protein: CAGRQEHNSNYGYTF; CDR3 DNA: TGTGCCGGACGACAGGAGCATAATAGTAACTATGGCTACACCTTC
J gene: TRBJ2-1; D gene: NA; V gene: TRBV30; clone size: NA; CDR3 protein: CAWSWGGGEQFF; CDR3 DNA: TGTGCCTGGAGTTGGGGTGGGGGTGAGCAGTTCTTC
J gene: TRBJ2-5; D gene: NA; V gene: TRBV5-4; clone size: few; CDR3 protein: CASSPQGRGQETQYF; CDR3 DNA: TGTGCCAGCAGCCCCCAGGGTCGGGGTCAAGAGACCCAGTACTTC
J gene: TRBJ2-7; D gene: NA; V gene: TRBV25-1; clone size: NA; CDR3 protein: CASSRLGSSYEQYF; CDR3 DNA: TGTGCCAGCAGCAGGTTAGGGAGCTCCTACGAGCAGTACTTC
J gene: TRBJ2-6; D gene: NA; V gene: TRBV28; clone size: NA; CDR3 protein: CASSETSGANVLTF; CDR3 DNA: TGTGCCAGCAGTGAGACCTCTGGGGCCAACGTCCTGACTTTC
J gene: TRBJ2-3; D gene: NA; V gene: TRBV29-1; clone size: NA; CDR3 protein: CSVRLPRPDTQYF; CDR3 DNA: TGCAGCGTTCGGCTCCCAAGGCCAGATACGCAGTATTTT
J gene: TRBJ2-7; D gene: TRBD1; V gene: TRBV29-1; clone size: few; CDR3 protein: CSVTGAYEQYF; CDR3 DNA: TGCAGCGTGACAGGGGCCTACGAGCAGTACTTC
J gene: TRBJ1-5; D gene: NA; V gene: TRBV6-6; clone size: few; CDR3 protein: CASSGPNQPQHF; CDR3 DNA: TGTGCCAGCAGTGGCCCCAATCAGCCCCAGCATTTT
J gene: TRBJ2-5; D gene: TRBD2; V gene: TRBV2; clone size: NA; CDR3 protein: CASEGLAQETQYF; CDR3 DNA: TGTGCCAGCGAAGGACTAGCGCAAGAGACCCAGTACTTC
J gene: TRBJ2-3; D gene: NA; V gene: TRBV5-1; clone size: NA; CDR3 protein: CASSPRGPPDTQYF; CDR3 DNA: TGCGCCAGCAGCCCCCGGGGCCCCCCGGATACGCAGTATTTT
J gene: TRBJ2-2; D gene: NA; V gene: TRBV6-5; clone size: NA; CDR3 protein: CASRPTFHNTGELFF; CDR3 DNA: TGTGCCAGCAGACCGACTTTTCATAACACCGGGGAGCTGTTTTTT
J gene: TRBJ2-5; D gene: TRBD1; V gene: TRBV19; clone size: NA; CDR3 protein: CASRDRGVGTQYF; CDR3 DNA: TGTGCCAGTAGAGACAGGGGAGTCGGGACCCAGTACTTC
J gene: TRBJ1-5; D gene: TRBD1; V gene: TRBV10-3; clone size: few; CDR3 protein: CAISKDRNQPQHF; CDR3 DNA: TGTGCCATCAGCAAGGACAGGAATCAGCCCCAGCATTTT